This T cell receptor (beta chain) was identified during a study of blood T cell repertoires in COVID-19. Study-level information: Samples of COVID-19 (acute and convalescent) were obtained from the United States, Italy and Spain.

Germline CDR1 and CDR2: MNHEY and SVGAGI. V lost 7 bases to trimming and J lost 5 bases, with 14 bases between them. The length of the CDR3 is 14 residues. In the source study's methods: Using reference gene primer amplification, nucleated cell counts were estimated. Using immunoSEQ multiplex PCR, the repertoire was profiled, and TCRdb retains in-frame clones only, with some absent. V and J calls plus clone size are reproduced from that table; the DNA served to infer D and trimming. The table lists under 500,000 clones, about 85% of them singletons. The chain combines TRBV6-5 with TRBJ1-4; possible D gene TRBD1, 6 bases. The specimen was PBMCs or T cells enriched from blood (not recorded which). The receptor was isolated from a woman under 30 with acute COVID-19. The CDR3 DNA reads TGTGCCAGCACCCCGGGACACAGGAATGAAAAACTGTTTTTT. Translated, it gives CASTPGHRNEKLFF.